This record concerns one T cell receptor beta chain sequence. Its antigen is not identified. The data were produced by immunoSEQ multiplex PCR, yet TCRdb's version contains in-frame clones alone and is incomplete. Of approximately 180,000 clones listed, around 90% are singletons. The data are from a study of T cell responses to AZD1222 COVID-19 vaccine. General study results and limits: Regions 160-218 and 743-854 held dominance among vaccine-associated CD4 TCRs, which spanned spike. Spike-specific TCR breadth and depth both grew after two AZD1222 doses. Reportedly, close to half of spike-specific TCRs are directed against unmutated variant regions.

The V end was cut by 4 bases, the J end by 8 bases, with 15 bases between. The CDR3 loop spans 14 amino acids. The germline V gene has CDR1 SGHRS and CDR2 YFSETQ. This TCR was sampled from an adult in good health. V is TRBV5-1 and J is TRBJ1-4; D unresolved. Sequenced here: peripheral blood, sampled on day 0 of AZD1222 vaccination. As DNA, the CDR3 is TGCGCCAGCAGCGGCCGGACGGCGGAGGAAAAACTGTTTTTT. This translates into CASSGRTAEEKLFF.